This T cell receptor (beta chain) was sequenced for a study of PD-1 blockade in classical Hodgkin lymphoma. TCRdb's table, derived via immunoSEQ multiplex PCR, lists solely in-frame clones and lacks some. The sample lists about 92,000 clones, nearly 85% occurring once. As to time point: cycle 4 day 1 (C4D1), after five to seven weeks of nivolumab. Each patient relapsed following autologous stem cell transplantation, and prior brentuximab vedotin exposure differed. CDR1 and CDR2 from the germline V gene are MNHEY and SVGAGI. This CDR3 is built from 14 residues. With 3 bases removed from V and 0 bases from J, the gap between germline ends came to 6 bases. Study-wide results and caveats: It was reported that newly diagnosed patients had less baseline TCR diversity than healthy donors. With CD4+ cells, TCR diversity rose significantly by C4D1, but not with CD8+ cells. Some patients started nivolumab under 1 year after ASCT, and they were excluded.

Details on this clone: Its matching antigen is unknown.

V and J are TRBV6-5 and TRBJ1-5, with no clear D. The TCR originated in a human donor with classical Hodgkin lymphoma. The input for sequencing was peripheral blood mononuclear cells (PBMCs), taken before the fourth cycle of nivolumab. CDR3 protein: CASSYQYSNQPQHF. CDR3 bases: TGTGCCAGCAGTTATCAATATAGCAATCAGCCCCAGCATTTT.